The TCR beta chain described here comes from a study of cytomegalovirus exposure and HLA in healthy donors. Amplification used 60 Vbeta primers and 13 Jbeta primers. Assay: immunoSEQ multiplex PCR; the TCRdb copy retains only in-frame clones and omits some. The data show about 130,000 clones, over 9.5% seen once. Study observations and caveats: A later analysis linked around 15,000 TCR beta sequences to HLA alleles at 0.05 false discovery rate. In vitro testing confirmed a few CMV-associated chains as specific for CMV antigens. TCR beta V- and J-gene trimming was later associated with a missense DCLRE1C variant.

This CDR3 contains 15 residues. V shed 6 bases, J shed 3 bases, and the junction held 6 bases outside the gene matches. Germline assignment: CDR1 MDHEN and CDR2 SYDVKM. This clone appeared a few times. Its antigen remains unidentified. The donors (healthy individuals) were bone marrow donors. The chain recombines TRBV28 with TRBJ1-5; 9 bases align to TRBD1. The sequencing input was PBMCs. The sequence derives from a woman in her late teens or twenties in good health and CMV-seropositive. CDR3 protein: CASSDWDRANQPQHF. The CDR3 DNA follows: TGTGCCAGCAGCGATTGGGACAGGGCCAATCAGCCCCAGCATTTT.